A selection of T cell receptor beta chains follows, all from one sample in a study of identical twins. TCRdb re-called the 5' RACE reads through MiXCR, storing one row per CDR3 protein. The sample includes roughly 1,500,000 distinct CDR3 sequences, more than 30% of them seen just once. The sequenced sample was cord blood. The source of these receptors is a newborn girl in good health. Both conserved end residues are part of each CDR3. D genes are given only for firm matches. Size is stated for part of the rows, as once, few or many counts, or as a class when the clone is expanded.

D,V,size,J,DNA,CDR3
NA,TRBV27,NA,TRBJ1-2,TGTGCCAGCAGTTTCTCGACCTCAGGGGTTGGCTACACCTTC,CASSFSTSGVGYTF
NA,TRBV5-6,few,TRBJ1-5,TGTGCCAGCAGCCCTAACGGGGGTGAGCAGCCCCAGCATTTT,CASSPNGGEQPQHF
TRBD1,TRBV27,many,TRBJ2-7,TGTGCCAGCAGTTTAGGCAGGGGGCGCACCTACGAGCAGTACTTC,CASSLGRGRTYEQYF
TRBD2,TRBV20-1,NA,TRBJ2-7,TGCAGTGCTAGGGGGACTAGCGGGAACTACTACGAGCAGTACTTC,CSARGTSGNYYEQYF
NA,TRBV28,NA,TRBJ2-7,TGTGCCAGCAGTGGGACTTGGACCTACGAGCAGTACTTC,CASSGTWTYEQYF
NA,TRBV10-3,many,TRBJ2-1,TGTGCCATCAAAAGGGCCAATGAGCAGTTCTTC,CAIKRANEQFF
NA,TRBV29-1,NA,TRBJ1-5,TGCAGCGTTGGGGACCTTCCCGGAGGTCAGCCCCAGCATTTT,CSVGDLPGGQPQHF
TRBD1,TRBV6-2/TRBV6-3,NA,TRBJ1-5,TGTGCCAGCAGTTACTCCGGCAGGGGGGGAAATCAGCCCCAGCATTTT,CASSYSGRGGNQPQHF
NA,TRBV20-1,NA,TRBJ1-1,TGCAGTGCTAGAGATTGGGCAGCGAGGGTCACTGAAGCTTTCTTT,CSARDWAARVTEAFF
NA,TRBV7-6,NA,TRBJ1-1,TGTGCCAGCAGCTTATCAGGTCCCGGTATTTGGGGTGAAGCTTTCTTT,CASSLSGPGIWGEAFF
NA,TRBV27,NA,TRBJ2-5,TGTGCCAGCAGTTTATTGACCACCGACAATGAGCAGTACTTC,CASSLLTTDNEQYF
NA,TRBV20-1,few,TRBJ1-2,TGCAGTGCTTCCCCCCCGGAGGCAGGAACGCAAGGCTACACCTTC,CSASPPEAGTQGYTF
NA,TRBV12-3/TRBV12-4,NA,TRBJ2-2,TGTGCCAGCAATACTCCGAGGACCGGGGAGCTGTTTTTT,CASNTPRTGELFF
NA,TRBV7-8,NA,TRBJ1-4,TGTGCCAGCAGCTTAATAATAGGGACTAATGAAAAACTGTTTTTT,CASSLIIGTNEKLFF
NA,TRBV5-1,NA,TRBJ1-4,TGCGCCAGCAGCTTGGATGCGCCAGGTAGAAATGAAAAACTGTTTTTT,CASSLDAPGRNEKLFF
NA,TRBV30,NA,TRBJ1-6,TGTGCCTGGGGAGAGTCCTATAATTCACCCCTCCACTTT,CAWGESYNSPLHF
NA,TRBV11-2,few,TRBJ2-7,TGTGCCAGCAGCCTTAGGCTCTCTCCGGTCTATGAGCAGTACTTC,CASSLRLSPVYEQYF
NA,TRBV3-1,NA,TRBJ2-3,TGTGCCAGCAGCCTGGGTATCGGGGGCGGCACAGATACGCAGTATTTT,CASSLGIGGGTDTQYF
TRBD1,TRBV10-3,NA,TRBJ2-1,TGTGCCACTATGGGACAGGGGTACAATGAGCAGTTCTTC,CATMGQGYNEQFF
NA,TRBV3-1,NA,TRBJ2-5,TGTGCCAGCAGCCAAGATATGATAGGGGGACAAGAGACCCAGTACTTC,CASSQDMIGGQETQYF
NA,TRBV3-1,NA,TRBJ2-7,TGTGCCAGCAGCCAAGGTGCGCGGGTAAACTCCTACGAGCAGTACTTC,CASSQGARVNSYEQYF
NA,TRBV18,many,TRBJ1-5,TGTGCCAGCAGTCCAGGGAATCAGCCCCAGCATTTT,CASSPGNQPQHF
NA,TRBV7-2,NA,TRBJ2-1,TGTGCCGACAGCAGCCGGGGCTATGAGCAGTTCTTC,CADSSRGYEQFF
NA,TRBV20-1,NA,TRBJ2-1,TGCAGTGCTAGGGGCAGGGCCGCCTACAATGAGCAGTTCTTC,CSARGRAAYNEQFF
NA,TRBV6-5,few,TRBJ1-2,TGTGCCAGCAGTCCAAATTCGGAGGGATATGGCTACACCTTC,CASSPNSEGYGYTF
TRBD2,TRBV20-1,NA,TRBJ2-1,TGCAGTGCCATCGGACTAGCGGGACACTACAATGAGCAGTTCTTC,CSAIGLAGHYNEQFF
NA,TRBV27,many,TRBJ2-7,TGTGCCAGCAGTTTATCATTCCCAGGGGCTCGATTCGAGCAGTACTTC,CASSLSFPGARFEQYF